Shown below are 29 T cell receptor beta chains from a single sample sequenced in a study of T cells after yellow fever vaccination (dated by TCRdb to 2018 to 2020). Explained via the paper, the treatment or condition label denotes: live attenuated yellow fever vaccine strain. Libraries were built with 5' RACE. For sequencing, an Illumina HiSeq 2500 was employed. TCRdb redid the processing of the public reads, applying fastp at Q25 and MiXCR, and retained in-frame beta chains. When rows share a CDR3 protein, they turn into one entry using the most common DNA and genes. The sample yields 60,000 to 85,000 distinct CDR3 sequences; more than 5.5% were counted once. Of the sample, roughly 35% falls within the top ten clones. This specimen was CD8+ T cells sorted from PBMCs, taken around 5 days after the first yellow fever vaccination. The receptor set was obtained from a man younger than 35 who received the YFV17D yellow fever vaccine.

This clonotype was seen many times. The rearrangement uses TRBV5-4 and TRBJ2-1, with D uncertain. The V gene's germline CDR1 is SGHNT and CDR2 YYREEE (reference sequence). The V end lost 0 bases, the J end lost 8 bases, and 12 bases lay between the germline ends. The CDR3 is 14 residues long. CDR3 amino acids: CASSLVAGQDEQFF. For the CDR3, the DNA is TGTGCCAGCAGCTTGGTGGCAGGCCAGGATGAGCAGTTCTTC.

The table lists this clonotype with a few counts. This chain uses TRBV5-5 with TRBJ2-2, with 8 bases aligning to TRBD2. The CDR3 runs to 17 residues. Germline trimming cut 5 bases from V and 3 bases from J; bases unmatched to any gene: 12. Germline V gene data show CDR1 as SGHKS and CDR2 as YYEKEE (reference sequence). This chain's CDR3 is CASRPTLTSVDTGELFF. DNA of the CDR3: TGTGCCAGCAGACCCACTTTGACTAGCGTCGACACCGGGGAGCTGTTTTTT.

The V call is TRBV7-9, the J call TRBJ1-5; 8 bases line up with TRBD1. After removal of 5 bases from V and 5 bases from J, the junction contained 5 bases not matched to a gene. This CDR3 region has 14 residues. Germline CDR1 reads SEHNR; CDR2 reads FQNEAQ (reference sequence). CDR3 sequence: CASSKGQGYQPQHF. In DNA form, the CDR3 reads TGTGCCAGCAGCAAAGGACAGGGCTATCAGCCCCAGCATTTT.

Ten or more counts support this clonotype. This chain connects TRBV27 to TRBJ2-1; D assignment may be TRBD1 or TRBD2 (5 bases each). The V end lost 8 bases, the J end lost 6 bases, and 11 bases lay between the germline ends. The CDR3 runs to 12 residues. Germline V gene sequence: CDR1 MNHEY, CDR2 SMNVEV (reference sequence). CDR3 nucleotides: TGTGCCAGCCGTGGGGGTGGCAATGAGCAGTTCTTC. It yields the protein CASRGGGNEQFF.

This clonotype was observed a few times. The rearrangement uses TRBV4-2 and TRBJ1-1, with 7 bases matching TRBD1. With V trimmed by 1 base and J by 1 base, 3 bases remained unmatched. The CDR3 sequence is 15 residues long. CDR1 LGHNA and CDR2 YNFKEQ come from the germline V gene. The CDR3 protein is CASSQVAGGNTEAFF. Written as DNA, the CDR3 is TGTGCCAGCAGCCAAGTAGCAGGGGGGAACACTGAAGCTTTCTTT.

The chain uses TRBV19 and TRBJ2-3; TRBD1 agrees at 8 bases. The CDR3 has 15 amino acids. Germline values: CDR1 LNHDA, CDR2 SQIVND (reference sequence). After removal of 4 bases from V and 3 bases from J, the junction contained 6 bases not matched to a gene. DNA of the CDR3: TGTGCCAGTAGTACGACAGGGGCATGGACAGATACGCAGTATTTT. This encodes CASSTTGAWTDTQYF.

This clonotype appeared many times. The chain joins TRBV9 to TRBJ2-2, with TRBD2 identical over 11 bases. The CDR3 covers 16 residues. Per germline, CDR1 SGDLS and CDR2 YYNGEE. V was pared by 3 bases and J by 2 bases, with 3 bases of the junction left unmatched. The CDR3 sequence: CASSGTSGGNTGELFF. DNA of the CDR3: TGTGCCAGCAGCGGAACTAGCGGGGGAAACACCGGGGAGCTGTTTTTT.

The chain uses TRBV19 and TRBJ2-7, with D possibly being TRBD1 or TRBD2 (7 bases each). The CDR3 is 15 residues long. Germline V gene data show CDR1 as LNHDA and CDR2 as SQIVND (reference sequence). V gave up 3 bases and J gave up 2 bases, with 14 bases separating them. The CDR3 bases are TGTGCCAGTAGTATGGGCCAGGGGGGGGCCTACGAGCAGTACTTC. Translation gives CASSMGQGGAYEQYF.

The sample holds many counts of this clonotype. The rearrangement uses TRBV12-3 or TRBV12-4 and TRBJ2-7; D unresolved. Between the trimmed V and J ends, which lost 3 bases and 1 base, there was a span of 7 bases. The CDR3 length is 13 residues. For the CDR3, the DNA is TGTGCCAGCAGTTTCGCTGGATCCTACGAGCAGTACTTC. Translated: CASSFAGSYEQYF.

V gene TRBV7-1 combines with J gene TRBJ2-7; unclear D gene. Being an ORF, TRBV7-1 has a function that is uncertain. V lost 3 bases to trimming and J lost 6 bases, with 45 bases between them. The CDR3 runs 24 residues. CDR3: CASSSRFSPSPSDRYSRVHGEQYF. CDR3 coding DNA: TGTGCCAGCAGCTCCCGTTTCAGTCCATCTCCGAGCGACCGGTACTCTCGGGTTCATGGCGAGCAGTACTTC.

This clonotype was counted between two and nine times. The chain recombines TRBV4-1 with TRBJ2-2; TRBD1 aligns across 7 bases. Trimming cost V 6 bases and J 7 bases; bases outside gene matches: 8. The CDR3 is 14 amino acids. Germline lookup yields CDR1 MGHRA and CDR2 YSYEKL. The CDR3: CASRSGTVGGELFF. CDR3 nucleotides: TGCGCCAGCAGATCCGGGACAGTGGGCGGGGAGCTGTTTTTT.

This clonotype was seen only a few times. The chain joins TRBV6-2 or TRBV6-3 to TRBJ1-2; tentative D call: TRBD1 (6 bases). V was shortened by 10 bases and J by 1 base, with 19 bases between the two germline ends. The V gene's germline CDR1 is MNHEY and CDR2 SVGEGT. The CDR3 covers 15 residues. The CDR3 DNA reads TGTGCCACCCTAACGACAGGCGGGAGTAACTATGGCTACACCTTC. This encodes CATLTTGGSNYGYTF.

The chain recombines TRBV7-6 with TRBJ2-1; D possibly uses TRBD1 or TRBD2 (6 bases each). Germline CDR1 is SGHVS and CDR2 is FNYEAQ. Trimming removed 3 bases at V and 5 bases at J, with 11 bases between. The CDR3 runs to 14 residues. The chain's CDR3 is CASSLGGRNNEQFF. The CDR3 nucleotides are TGTGCCAGCAGCTTGGGGGGCAGAAACAATGAGCAGTTCTTC.

This clonotype has a count of ten or more. The CDR3 nucleotides read TGCGCCAGCAGCTCGGCCATGAACACTGAAGCTTTCTTT. It translates to CASSSAMNTEAFF. The J gene is TRBJ1-1, the V gene TRBV5-1, with D unresolved. The germline gives CDR1 SGHRS, CDR2 YFSETQ. V lost 3 bases and J lost 0, with 6 bases in between. The CDR3 consists of 13 residues.

The J gene is TRBJ1-4, the V gene TRBV6-5, with 8 bases aligning to TRBD1. This CDR3 has 13 residues. Trimming cost V 2 bases and J 8 bases; bases outside gene matches: 1. From germline, CDR1 is MNHEY and CDR2 SVGAGI. Here the CDR3 reads CASSYRTGEKLFF. CDR3 sequence (DNA): TGTGCCAGCAGTTACAGGACAGGGGAAAAACTGTTTTTT.

This clonotype was seen more than once but under ten times. The rearrangement uses TRBV4-3 and TRBJ1-6; D might be TRBD1 (5 bases). Germline V gives CDR1 LGHNA, CDR2 YSLEER. Between the trimmed V and J ends, which lost 2 bases and 0 bases, there was a span of 8 bases. The CDR3 contains 16 residues. The CDR3 DNA reads as TGCGCCAGCAGCCAAAGGGACCTCTCCTATAATTCACCCCTCCACTTT. Translated: CASSQRDLSYNSPLHF.

This clonotype was seen only a few times. The chain links TRBV6-6 to TRBJ2-7; perhaps D is TRBD1 or TRBD2 (5 bases each). Trimming took off 8 bases at V and 7 bases at J, with 18 bases between the two ends. CDR1 MNHNY and CDR2 SVGAGI come from the germline V gene (reference sequence). This CDR3 spans 13 amino acids. The CDR3 DNA follows: TGTGCCAGCGGTCCGGGACCGCCTGTTGAGCAGTACTTC. Encoded protein: CASGPGPPVEQYF.

This clonotype appeared many times. The rearrangement uses TRBV9 and TRBJ2-5, with TRBD2 matching over 11 bases. V trimming: 4 bases; J trimming: 4 bases; junction bases outside the gene matches: 9. The CDR3 is 16 residues long. CDR1 and CDR2 (germline): SGDLS, YYNGEE. The CDR3 spells CASSPRTSGRIETQYF. The CDR3 DNA reads TGTGCCAGCAGCCCCCGGACTAGCGGGCGGATAGAGACCCAGTACTTC.

The rearrangement joins TRBV7-2 to TRBJ2-7; D gene ambiguous. V lost 5 bases, J lost 5 bases, and 13 bases lay in between. This CDR3 contains 13 residues. Germline-derived CDR1 and CDR2 are SGHTA and FQGNSA. This CDR3 is CASSLTSVNEQYV. CDR3 coding DNA: TGTGCCAGCAGCCTAACGTCCGTTAACGAGCAGTACGTC.

There are many counts of this clonotype. The J gene is TRBJ1-2, the V gene TRBV9, with unresolved D. The CDR3 is 15 amino acids. V was clipped by 3 bases and J by 0 bases, with 12 bases between them. Germline CDR1 SGDLS, CDR2 YYNGEE. The CDR3 here is CASSDQDLSNYGYTF. CDR3 bases: TGTGCCAGCAGCGATCAGGATTTATCTAACTATGGCTACACCTTC.

This chain uses TRBV2 with TRBJ1-5; 7 nucleotides agree with TRBD1. V gave up 6 bases and J gave up 4 bases; unmatched junction bases: 9. Germline assignment: CDR1 SNHLY and CDR2 FYNNEI. CDR3 length: 15 amino acids. This CDR3 is CASSPRDSKNQPQHF. CDR3 DNA sequence: TGTGCCAGCAGCCCTAGGGACAGCAAGAATCAGCCCCAGCATTTT.

This clonotype has just a few counts. In nucleotides, the CDR3 is TGCGCCAGCAGCCAAGATGACGAGGGGTTGGGGGAAAAACTGTTTTTT. Its protein is CASSQDDEGLGEKLFF. This chain joins TRBV4-1 and TRBJ1-4; tentative D call: TRBD1 (5 bases). Trimming cost V 0 bases and J 8 bases, with 16 bases left between them. The V gene's germline CDR1 is MGHRA and CDR2 YSYEKL. The CDR3 has 16 amino acids.

This clonotype occurred many times. The rearrangement joins TRBV7-6 to TRBJ2-1; 9 bases align to TRBD2. The CDR3 contains 17 residues. Trimming removed 3 bases from V and 0 bases from J; junction bases left unmatched: 6. CDR1 and CDR2 from the germline V gene are SGHVS and FNYEAQ. The CDR3 sequence is CASSFGGGAPSYNEQFF. The CDR3, as DNA: TGTGCCAGCAGCTTTGGCGGGGGGGCCCCCTCCTACAATGAGCAGTTCTTC.

The table lists this clonotype with many counts. The chain is built from TRBV6-1 and TRBJ2-7; 8 nucleotides match TRBD2. Trimming took 2 bases from V and 1 from J; bases not matched to a gene: 4. Germline V gene sequence: CDR1 MNHNS, CDR2 SASEGT. The CDR3 extends over 15 amino acids. CDR3 in amino acids: CASSEPSGGSYEQYF. CDR3 bases: TGTGCCAGCAGTGAACCCAGCGGGGGTTCCTACGAGCAGTACTTC.

There are a few counts of this clonotype. The gene calls are TRBV5-6 and TRBJ1-1; D ambiguous. Germline V gene data show CDR1 as SGHDT and CDR2 as YYEEEE. The CDR3 runs to 14 residues. Trimming left V 2 bases short and J 11 bases short, with 19 bases between. The DNA for the CDR3 is TGTGCCAGCAGCTTTCACGGCCCTACCAAGCGGGCTTTCTTT. Its protein is CASSFHGPTKRAFF.

The CDR3 protein is CASSQEMGTGGEKLFF. The CDR3 DNA sequence: TGCGCCAGCAGCCAAGAAATGGGGACAGGTGGGGAAAAACTGTTTTTT. This chain uses TRBV4-3 with TRBJ1-4, with 8 positions matching TRBD1. V lost 0 bases, J lost 8 bases, and 8 bases stayed unmatched. This CDR3 is built from 16 residues. CDR1 LGHNA and CDR2 YSLEER come from the germline V gene.

This clonotype has only a few counts. This rearrangement joins TRBV5-4 to TRBJ1-1; D unresolved. Trimming removed 2 bases at V and 5 bases at J, with 7 bases between. Germline CDR1 and CDR2: SGHNT and YYREEE (reference sequence). This CDR3 has 12 amino acids. CDR3 region: CASSLSTTEAFF. The CDR3 DNA sequence: TGTGCCAGCAGCTTAAGCACAACTGAAGCTTTCTTT.

This clonotype has just a few counts. This sequence joins TRBV4-3 and TRBJ1-1; TRBD1 is a possible D gene (5 bases). The CDR3 consists of 14 residues. The germline CDR1 and CDR2 sequences are LGHNA and YSLEER. V was pared by 4 bases and J by 7 bases, with 16 bases between. The CDR3 sequence is CASSPEFVQDEAFF. In DNA, the CDR3 is TGCGCCAGCAGCCCCGAGTTTGTACAGGATGAAGCTTTCTTT.

This clonotype has a count of ten or more. The CDR3 region has the DNA TGTGCCAGCAGTTTTGGGTCGTACAATGAGCAGTTCTTC. Translated, it gives CASSFGSYNEQFF. This chain uses TRBV12-3 or TRBV12-4 with TRBJ2-1; D is unresolved. The CDR3 extends over 13 amino acids. The V end lost 3 bases, the J end lost 4 bases, and 7 bases lay between the germline ends.